The rows below give T cell receptor beta chains drawn from one sample of a study of blood T cells in healthy people across ages. Each CDR3 protein gets one entry after TCRdb re-called the 5' RACE reads with MiXCR. Of around 1.5 million distinct CDR3 sequences in the sample, roughly 32% are singletons; the top ten hold 10% to 12%. The specimen was blood. The receptors here all came from a woman in her thirties in good health. Both conserved end residues are part of each CDR3. The D gene is left open where the match is weak. The size field is filled for only some rows; it gives once, few, many or a size class.

D: .
size: .
length: 15
J: TRBJ2-7
V: TRBV20-1
DNA: TGCAGTGCTAGAGATCCCCTGATAGCGAAATACGAGCAGTACTTC
CDR3: CSARDPLIAKYEQYF

D: TRBD1
size: .
length: 16
J: TRBJ2-7
V: TRBV13
DNA: TGTGCCAGCAGCCACCACTCCGGGACAGGCGCCTACGAGCAGTACTTC
CDR3: CASSHHSGTGAYEQYF

D: TRBD2
size: many
length: 14
J: TRBJ2-7
V: TRBV20-1
DNA: TGCAGTGCTAGACCGACTAGCGGGGGGTACGAGCAGTACTTC
CDR3: CSARPTSGGYEQYF

D: .
size: many
length: 14
J: TRBJ2-1
V: TRBV12-3/TRBV12-4
DNA: TGTGCCAGCAGTTTTTCTTTTACAGGGACTGAGCAGTTCTTC
CDR3: CASSFSFTGTEQFF

D: .
size: .
length: 16
J: TRBJ2-4
V: TRBV5-1
DNA: TGCGCCAGCAGCTTGGGGGGATTGAGGGTGGCGGACATTCAGTACTTC
CDR3: CASSLGGLRVADIQYF

D: TRBD1
size: .
length: 12
J: TRBJ2-5
V: TRBV20-1
DNA: TGCAGTGGGTGGACAGGGACAGAGACCCAGTACTTC
CDR3: CSGWTGTETQYF

D: .
size: .
length: 15
J: TRBJ1-1
V: TRBV29-1
DNA: TGCAGCGTTTTGGGGCAGCCGACCGGGAGCACTGAAGCTTTCTTT
CDR3: CSVLGQPTGSTEAFF

D: TRBD1
size: many
length: 12
J: TRBJ2-3
V: TRBV10-3
DNA: TGTGCCACGGGACAGATCACAGATACGCAGTATTTT
CDR3: CATGQITDTQYF

D: .
size: .
length: 13
J: TRBJ1-2
V: TRBV7-9
DNA: TGTGCCAGCAGCTTCGGGGAGAACGGGGGCTACACCTTC
CDR3: CASSFGENGGYTF

D: TRBD2
size: .
length: 15
J: TRBJ2-4
V: TRBV2
DNA: TGTGCCAGCAGTGATGGGCGGGGGGTCTGGGATGAGCAGTACTTC
CDR3: CASSDGRGVWDEQYF

D: TRBD1
size: .
length: 15
J: TRBJ1-1
V: TRBV25-1
DNA: TGTGCCAGCAGTGAGGGGACAGGGATGAACACTGAAGTTTTCTTT
CDR3: CASSEGTGMNTEVFF